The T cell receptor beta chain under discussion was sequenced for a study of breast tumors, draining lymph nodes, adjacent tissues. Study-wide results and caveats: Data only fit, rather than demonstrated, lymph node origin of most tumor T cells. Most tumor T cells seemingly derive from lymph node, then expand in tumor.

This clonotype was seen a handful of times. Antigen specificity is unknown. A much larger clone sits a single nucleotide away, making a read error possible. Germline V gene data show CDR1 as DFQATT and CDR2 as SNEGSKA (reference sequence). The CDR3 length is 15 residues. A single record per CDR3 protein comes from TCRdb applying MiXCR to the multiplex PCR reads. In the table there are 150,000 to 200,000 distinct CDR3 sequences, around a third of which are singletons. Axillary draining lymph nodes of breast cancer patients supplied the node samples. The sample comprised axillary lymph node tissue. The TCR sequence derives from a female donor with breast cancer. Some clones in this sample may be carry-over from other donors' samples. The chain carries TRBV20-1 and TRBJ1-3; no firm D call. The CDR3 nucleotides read TGCAGTGCTAGACCCGGTGCCAACTCTGCAAACACCATATATTTT. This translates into CSARPGANSANTIYF.